A selection of T cell receptor beta chains follows, all from one sample in a study of T cell responses to AZD1222 COVID-19 vaccine. Some clones are missing from TCRdb's copy, which holds only in-frame ones; the method was immunoSEQ multiplex PCR. Among about 110,000 clones listed, 70% to 90% were seen once. Specimen: peripheral blood, collected on day 0 of AZD1222 vaccination. Every receptor here comes from an adult in good health. Each CDR3 is given with its conserved first and last residue. D genes are given only for firm matches. Expanded clones are given a class, and other clones once, few, many or no size at all.

length: 17; D: .; V: TRBV29-1; size: .; J: TRBJ1-1; DNA: TGCAGCGTTGAGACGGACGGGGAGATACGAATGAACACTGAAGCTTTCTTT; CDR3: CSVETDGEIRMNTEAFF
length: 15; D: .; V: TRBV7-9; size: .; J: TRBJ1-2; DNA: TGTGCCAGCAGCTTAGAGGCCCCCTCACAATGGGGCTACACCTTC; CDR3: CASSLEAPSQWGYTF
length: 13; D: .; V: TRBV6-4; size: .; J: TRBJ1-2; DNA: TGTGCCAGCAGTGAACAGGGTCGTAATGGCTACACCTTC; CDR3: CASSEQGRNGYTF
length: 14; D: .; V: TRBV7-3; size: .; J: TRBJ1-1; DNA: TGTGCCAGCGCCTCGGGGGTCATGAACACTGAAGCTTTCTTT; CDR3: CASASGVMNTEAFF
length: 19; D: TRBD2; V: TRBV27; size: once; J: TRBJ2-1; DNA: TGTGCCAGCAGTTTTGTGGTACGAAGCGGGAGGGTGGTATACAATGAGCAGTTCTTC; CDR3: CASSFVVRSGRVVYNEQFF
length: 14; D: .; V: TRBV28; size: .; J: TRBJ2-5; DNA: TGTGCCAGCAGTTCCAGGGGTTTCCGGGAGACCCAGTACTTC; CDR3: CASSSRGFRETQYF
length: 17; D: TRBD1; V: TRBV6-2/TRBV6-3; size: .; J: TRBJ2-7; DNA: TGTGCCAGCAGTTACAGCCCCATAGGACAGGGTATCAACGAGCAGTACTTC; CDR3: CASSYSPIGQGINEQYF
length: 15; D: TRBD1; V: TRBV7-8; size: once; J: TRBJ1-3; DNA: TGTGCCACCAGAAACGACAGGGATGGGAGGAACACCATATATTTT; CDR3: CATRNDRDGRNTIYF
length: 14; D: .; V: TRBV4-1; size: .; J: TRBJ1-5; DNA: TGCGCCAGCAGCCAAGAACGTCAGGGTCAGCCCCAGCATTTT; CDR3: CASSQERQGQPQHF
length: 16; D: TRBD2; V: TRBV11-3; size: once; J: TRBJ2-2; DNA: TGTGCCAGCAGCTTAGTGGGACTAGCGGACACCGGGGAGCTGTTTTTT; CDR3: CASSLVGLADTGELFF
length: 13; D: TRBD1; V: TRBV19; size: .; J: TRBJ1-2; DNA: TGTGCCAGTAGTAGACAGGGGAACTATGGCTACACCTTC; CDR3: CASSRQGNYGYTF
length: 16; D: .; V: TRBV7-9; size: .; J: TRBJ1-6; DNA: TGTGCCAGCAGCCGTCTGTTGGGGAGCGGGAATTCACCCCTCCACTTT; CDR3: CASSRLLGSGNSPLHF
length: 14; D: TRBD2; V: TRBV7-9; size: .; J: TRBJ2-1; DNA: TGTGCCAGCACTTCGACGGGAGGCCCCAATGAGCAGTTCTTC; CDR3: CASTSTGGPNEQFF
length: 15; D: TRBD1; V: TRBV30; size: .; J: TRBJ1-6; DNA: TGTGCCTGGACCCGTACGCAGGGGGGGAATTCACCCCTCCACTTT; CDR3: CAWTRTQGGNSPLHF
length: 17; D: .; V: TRBV5-4; size: .; J: TRBJ1-2; DNA: TGTGCCAGCAGCTTGAGTCCTGGACAGACCCCTAACTATGGCTACACCTTC; CDR3: CASSLSPGQTPNYGYTF
length: 13; D: .; V: TRBV12-3/TRBV12-4; size: .; J: TRBJ2-7; DNA: TGTGCCAGCAGTTTCGACGCAGGGGACGAGCAGTACTTC; CDR3: CASSFDAGDEQYF
length: 14; D: TRBD2; V: TRBV7-3; size: .; J: TRBJ2-1; DNA: TGTGCCAGCAGCTTGGCGGGAGGTATGAATGAGCAGTTCTTC; CDR3: CASSLAGGMNEQFF
length: 16; D: TRBD2; V: TRBV7-6; size: .; J: TRBJ2-5; DNA: TGTGCCAGCAGCCTCCTTACGGGAGGGGTCCAAGAGACCCAGTACTTC; CDR3: CASSLLTGGVQETQYF
length: 16; D: .; V: TRBV5-1; size: .; J: TRBJ2-2; DNA: TGCGCCAGCAGCTTGTTCAAGTCGCCCCTTTCCGGGGAGCTGTTTTTT; CDR3: CASSLFKSPLSGELFF
length: 12; D: TRBD1; V: TRBV6-5; size: .; J: TRBJ1-5; DNA: TGTGCCAGCACTCCAGGGGGCCAGCCCCAGCATTTT; CDR3: CASTPGGQPQHF
length: 14; D: .; V: TRBV11-2; size: .; J: TRBJ2-2; DNA: TGTGCCACCTCGAGCGGGTTGACCACCGGGGAGCTGTTTTTT; CDR3: CATSSGLTTGELFF
length: 17; D: TRBD2; V: TRBV19; size: .; J: TRBJ2-1; DNA: TGTGCCAGTAGTATAGATCTGGAGCGGGGGGCCCACAATGAGCAGTTCTTC; CDR3: CASSIDLERGAHNEQFF
length: 13; D: .; V: TRBV7-2; size: .; J: TRBJ2-5; DNA: TGTGCCAGCAGCTCCACCGGACGGGAGACCCAGTACTTC; CDR3: CASSSTGRETQYF
length: 16; D: .; V: TRBV6-8; size: .; J: TRBJ1-5; DNA: TGTGCCAGCAGTTACTCAAAGAGGGAGGAGGGTCAGCCCCAGCATTTT; CDR3: CASSYSKREEGQPQHF
length: 14; D: TRBD1; V: TRBV27; size: .; J: TRBJ2-1; DNA: TGTGCCAGCAGTTTGAAGGGGGCCCACAATGAGCAGTTCTTC; CDR3: CASSLKGAHNEQFF
length: 13; D: .; V: TRBV6-5; size: .; J: TRBJ1-2; DNA: TGTGCCAGCAGTTACGTAGGGGATCAGGGCTACACCTTC; CDR3: CASSYVGDQGYTF
length: 17; D: .; V: TRBV7-9; size: .; J: TRBJ1-5; DNA: TGTGCCAGCAGCTTAGACACCTACAGGGATAGCAATCAGCCCCAGCATTTT; CDR3: CASSLDTYRDSNQPQHF
length: 13; D: TRBD1; V: TRBV6-2/TRBV6-3; size: .; J: TRBJ2-7; DNA: TGTGCCAGCAGCAAATCAGGGGGTTACGAGCAGTACTTC; CDR3: CASSKSGGYEQYF
length: 11; D: .; V: TRBV20-1; size: .; J: TRBJ1-1; DNA: TGCAGTGCTAGACAGAACACTGAAGCTTTCTTT; CDR3: CSARQNTEAFF
length: 14; D: .; V: TRBV27; size: .; J: TRBJ1-1; DNA: TGTGCCAGCAGTCCAACCCACGGGCCGGATGAAGCTTTCTTT; CDR3: CASSPTHGPDEAFF
length: 13; D: .; V: TRBV7-2; size: .; J: TRBJ1-6; DNA: TGTGCCACCCAGCCTACGACTAATTCACCCCTCCACTTT; CDR3: CATQPTTNSPLHF
length: 14; D: .; V: TRBV7-2; size: .; J: TRBJ1-2; DNA: TGTGCCAGCAGCGGGACGGGGGGTTTGTATGGCTACACCTTC; CDR3: CASSGTGGLYGYTF
length: 15; D: .; V: TRBV10-1; size: .; J: TRBJ1-4; DNA: TGCGCCAGCAGAACAGGGTTGAGAACTAATGAAAAACTGTTTTTT; CDR3: CASRTGLRTNEKLFF
length: 17; D: .; V: TRBV21-1; size: .; J: TRBJ2-1; DNA: TGTGCCAGCAGCAAAGTACTAGCGGGAGGGCCTAACAATGAGCAGTTCTTC; CDR3: CASSKVLAGGPNNEQFF
length: 19; D: .; V: TRBV21-1; size: .; J: TRBJ1-4; DNA: TGTGCCAGCAGCAAAGTCGGGGCACATAGGATCCCAACTAATGAAAAACTGTTTTTT; CDR3: CASSKVGAHRIPTNEKLFF
length: 15; D: .; V: TRBV11-2; size: few; J: TRBJ1-2; DNA: TGTGCCAGCAGCTTAGGGGCAGGGGAACACTATGGCTACACCTTC; CDR3: CASSLGAGEHYGYTF
length: 15; D: .; V: TRBV5-1; size: .; J: TRBJ2-3; DNA: TGCGCCAGCAGCGGCCTTGGCGGGGACCCCGATACGCAGTATTTT; CDR3: CASSGLGGDPDTQYF
length: 16; D: .; V: TRBV7-9; size: few; J: TRBJ1-3; DNA: TGTGCCAGCAGCTTAGCCGGACAGTACTCTGGAAACACCATATATTTT; CDR3: CASSLAGQYSGNTIYF
length: 15; D: TRBD1; V: TRBV29-1; size: .; J: TRBJ2-7; DNA: TGCAGCGTGGCGAAATTTCCGGGACAGGCCTACGAGCAGTACTTC; CDR3: CSVAKFPGQAYEQYF